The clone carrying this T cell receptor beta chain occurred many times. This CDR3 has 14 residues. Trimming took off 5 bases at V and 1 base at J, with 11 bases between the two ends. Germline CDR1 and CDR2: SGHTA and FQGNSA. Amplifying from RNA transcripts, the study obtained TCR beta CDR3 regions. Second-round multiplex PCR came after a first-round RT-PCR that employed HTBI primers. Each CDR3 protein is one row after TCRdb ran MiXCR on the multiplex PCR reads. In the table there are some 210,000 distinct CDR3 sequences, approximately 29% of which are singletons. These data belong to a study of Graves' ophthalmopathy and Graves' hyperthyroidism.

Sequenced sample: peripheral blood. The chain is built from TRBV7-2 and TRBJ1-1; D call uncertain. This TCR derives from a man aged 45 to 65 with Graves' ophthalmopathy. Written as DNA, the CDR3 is TGTGCCAGCAGCAGAGACGGACCGAACACTGAAGCTTTCTTT. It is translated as CASSRDGPNTEAFF.